Each of the 28 T cell receptor beta chains below was sequenced from the same sample in a study of cytomegalovirus exposure and HLA in healthy donors. PCR used 60 Vbeta primers and 13 Jbeta primers. Only in-frame clones appear in the TCRdb table, and some are missing; sequencing was by immunoSEQ multiplex PCR. Found here are about 230,000 clones, around 88% of them singletons; the top ten hold more than 0.8%. Sequenced sample: PBMCs. These receptors all come from a woman between 18 and 29 years old in good health and CMV-seronegative.

The chain is built from TRBV19 and TRBJ2-5; TRBD1 aligns across 8 bases. After removal of 3 bases from V and 6 bases from J, the junction contained 9 bases not matched to a gene. Germline V gene data show CDR1 as LNHDA and CDR2 as SQIVND (reference sequence). The CDR3 extends over 15 amino acids. CDR3 nucleotides: TGTGCCAGTAGTATTCTCGGACAGGGTGAACAGACCCAGTACTTC. It is translated as CASSILGQGEQTQYF. The full variable domain, in which reference TRBV19 and TRBJ2-5 provide the parts outside the CDR3, is DGGITQSPKYLFRKEGQNVTLSCEQNLNHDAMYWYRQDPGQGLRLIYYSQIVNDFQKGDIAEGYSVSREKKESFPLTVTSAQKNPTAFYLCASSILGQGEQTQYFGPGTRLLVL.

The chain combines TRBV9 with TRBJ1-1, with 7 positions matching TRBD1. The CDR3 extends over 15 amino acids. From germline, CDR1 is SGDLS and CDR2 YYNGEE. With V trimmed by 3 bases and J by 7 bases, 12 bases remained unmatched. The CDR3, as DNA: TGTGCCAGCAGCGCGCGACAGGGTATGAGGGATGAAGCTTTCTTT. Protein: CASSARQGMRDEAFF.

The gene calls are TRBV5-1 and TRBJ2-1, with 7 bases aligning to TRBD2. V was clipped by 3 bases and J by 5 bases; unmatched bases: 14. Germline V gives CDR1 SGHRS, CDR2 YFSETQ. The CDR3 runs 17 residues. CDR3 loop: CASSYTPRGLEDNEQFF. The CDR3 DNA follows: TGCGCCAGCAGCTACACACCCCGTGGACTAGAAGACAATGAGCAGTTCTTC. Supplemented by reference TRBV5-1 and TRBJ2-1, the full variable domain reads KAGVTQTPRYLIKTRGQQVTLSCSPISGHRSVSWYQQTPGQGLQFLFEYFSETQRNKGNFPGRFSGRQFSNSRSEMNVSTLELGDSALYLCASSYTPRGLEDNEQFFGPGTRLTVL.

A single count supports this clone. This chain joins TRBV2 and TRBJ2-2; D is undetermined. The germline gives CDR1 SNHLY, CDR2 FYNNEI. Trimming pared 5 bases from V and 0 bases from J, leaving 7 bases between. This CDR3 is 14 amino acids long. The CDR3 region is CASSLSANTGELFF. The CDR3 bases are TGTGCCAGCAGTCTTTCAGCGAACACCGGGGAGCTGTTTTTT.

This chain connects TRBV2 to TRBJ1-3; 7 nucleotides agree with TRBD1. Looked up from germline, CDR1 is SNHLY and CDR2 is FYNNEI. Trimming at V came to 10 bases and at J to 2 bases, leaving 8 bases not matched to a gene. There are 14 residues in the CDR3. CDR3 in DNA: TGTGCCAAAAAGGAGGGGGCGCCTGGAAACACCATATATTTT. Translating gives CAKKEGAPGNTIYF.

V and J are TRBV4-1 and TRBJ1-2; the D gene is possibly TRBD1 (5 bases). From germline, CDR1 is MGHRA and CDR2 YSYEKL. Trimming removed 3 bases from V and 4 bases from J, with 12 bases in between. This CDR3 is built from 14 residues. CDR3 DNA sequence: TGCGCCAGCAGCCAGTGGGACTTGGGCTATGGCTACACCTTC. The encoded protein is CASSQWDLGYGYTF.

V is TRBV20-1 and J is TRBJ2-7; the D gene is possibly TRBD2 (6 bases). There are 11 residues in the CDR3. The V and J ends lost 5 bases and 7 bases respectively, with 12 bases between them. Germline values: CDR1 DFQATT, CDR2 SNEGSKA (reference sequence). CDR3 in DNA: TGCAGTGCTGCAGTTGGGGGGGAGCAGTACTTC. Translating it yields CSAAVGGEQYF.

This chain links TRBV9 with TRBJ1-1; no clear D. Trimming took off 2 bases at V and 8 bases at J, with 16 bases between the two ends. Germline V lookup: CDR1 SGDLS, CDR2 YYNGEE. This CDR3 region has 14 residues. The CDR3 reads CASSVGRPADEAFF. The CDR3 DNA reads TGTGCCAGCAGCGTTGGGAGGCCGGCCGACGAAGCTTTCTTT.

The chain employs TRBV7-2 and TRBJ1-1; TRBD1 might be the D (6 bases). This CDR3 spans 16 amino acids. Germline-derived CDR1 and CDR2 are SGHTA and FQGNSA. V was pared by 1 base and J by 7 bases, with 19 bases between. As DNA, the CDR3 is TGTGCCAGCAGCTTAGGGGGGCTTGGGGGGGCTTATGAAGCTTTCTTT. This codes for CASSLGGLGGAYEAFF.

This clone has more than one count but fewer than ten. The chain couples TRBV29-1 to TRBJ2-7; D gene unclear. Per the germline V gene, CDR1 is SQVTM and CDR2 is ANQGSEA. Trimming left V 4 bases short and J 2 bases short, with 15 bases between. The CDR3 contains 14 residues. The CDR3 coding sequence is TGCAGCGTTGTAGATAGTCACCCACCCTACGAGCAGTACTTC. Translation gives CSVVDSHPPYEQYF.

The chain combines TRBV5-1 with TRBJ2-7, with 11 bases identical to TRBD2. Trimming removed 0 bases from V and 1 base from J; junction bases left unmatched: 3. Germline V gene lookup returns CDR1 SGHRS and CDR2 YFSETQ. The CDR3 extends over 16 amino acids. CDR3 residues: CASSLGLAGRSYEQYF. The CDR3 bases are TGCGCCAGCAGCTTGGGACTAGCGGGAAGATCCTACGAGCAGTACTTC. Together with reference TRBV5-1 and TRBJ2-7, the CDR3 gives the full variable domain: KAGVTQTPRYLIKTRGQQVTLSCSPISGHRSVSWYQQTPGQGLQFLFEYFSETQRNKGNFPGRFSGRQFSNSRSEMNVSTLELGDSALYLCASSLGLAGRSYEQYFGPGTRLTVT.

The gene calls are TRBV7-9 and TRBJ2-1; 14 nucleotides align to TRBD2. Germline V lookup: CDR1 SEHNR, CDR2 FQNEAQ (reference sequence). The CDR3 has 18 amino acids. After removal of 5 bases from V and 8 bases from J, the junction contained 14 bases not matched to a gene. The CDR3 region is CASSPSPGTSGSADEQFF. For the CDR3, the DNA is TGTGCCAGCAGCCCTAGCCCCGGGACTAGCGGGAGTGCGGATGAGCAGTTCTTC. Using reference TRBV7-9 and TRBJ2-1 for the parts outside the CDR3, the full variable domain is DTGVSQNPRHKITKRGQNVTFRCDPISEHNRLYWYRQTLGQGPEFLTYFQNEAQLEKSRLLSDRFSAERPKGSFSTLEIQRTEQGDSAMYLCASSPSPGTSGSADEQFFGPGTRLTVL.

V gene TRBV7-2 combines with J gene TRBJ2-5; maybe TRBD1 (5 bases). CDR1 and CDR2 (germline): SGHTA, FQGNSA. V lost 4 bases and J lost 5, with 20 bases in between. This CDR3 has 16 amino acids. The CDR3 DNA reads TGTGCCAGCAGCTCCCAAGGGCAGGGCAGATCGGAGACCCAGTACTTC. Its translation: CASSSQGQGRSETQYF.

The chain recombines TRBV13 with TRBJ2-1; D is uncertain. Trimming cost V 1 base and J 5 bases, with 6 bases left between them. The CDR3 has 13 amino acids. Germline values: CDR1 PRHDT, CDR2 FYEKMQ (reference sequence). The CDR3 DNA reads as TGTGCCAGCAGCTTAGTGAGCAACAATGAGCAGTTCTTC. This encodes CASSLVSNNEQFF.

V gene TRBV19 combines with J gene TRBJ1-2; 8 nucleotides line up with TRBD1. In germline, CDR1 is LNHDA, CDR2 SQIVND (reference sequence). There are 12 residues in the CDR3. The junction had 4 bases not matched to a gene; V was cut back by 8 bases and J by 5 bases. CDR3 sequence (DNA): TGTGCCAGTCAGGACAGGGTTTATGGCTACACCTTC. Protein: CASQDRVYGYTF.

The V and J genes are TRBV10-3 and TRBJ2-5, with TRBD2 matching over 15 bases. Germline CDR1 reads ENHRY; CDR2 reads SYGVKD. This CDR3 is built from 16 residues. V dropped 4 bases and J dropped 2; count of bases not matched to a gene: 2. CDR3 sequence reads: CAISAGLAGGQETQYF. DNA for the CDR3: TGTGCCATCAGTGCGGGACTAGCGGGAGGTCAAGAGACCCAGTACTTC.

J is TRBJ2-3 and V is TRBV7-6; 9 positions match TRBD1. The CDR3 is 15 residues long. Per germline, CDR1 SGHVS and CDR2 FNYEAQ. The ends lost 5 bases at V and 2 bases at J; junction bases unmatched: 5. The CDR3 is CASSRTGASTDTQYF. The CDR3 DNA reads as TGTGCCAGCAGCCGGACAGGGGCTTCCACAGATACGCAGTATTTT. Supplemented by reference TRBV7-6 and TRBJ2-3, the full variable domain reads GAGVSQSPRYKVTKRGQDVALRCDPISGHVSLYWYRQALGQGPEFLTYFNYEAQQDKSGLPNDRFSAERPEGSISTLTIQRTEQRDSAMYRCASSRTGASTDTQYFGPGTRLTVL.

This clone appeared once. V is TRBV29-1 and J is TRBJ1-1; D may be TRBD1 (5 bases). V lost 8 bases to trimming and J lost 3 bases, with 22 bases between them. The germline V gene encodes CDR1 SQVTM and CDR2 ANQGSEA. The CDR3 is 15 residues long. CDR3 in amino acids: CSTNRPGLIYTEAFF. The CDR3 DNA follows: TGCAGCACAAACCGGCCAGGGTTAATCTACACTGAAGCTTTCTTT.

The chain is built from TRBV2 and TRBJ1-2; D call uncertain. This CDR3 has 12 residues. The ends were cut back, 2 bases at V and 5 bases at J, with 6 bases in the middle. Germline CDR1 SNHLY, CDR2 FYNNEI. The CDR3 region is CASSEQVYGYTF. The CDR3 DNA follows: TGTGCCAGCAGTGAACAGGTTTATGGCTACACCTTC.

The genes are TRBV19 and TRBJ2-3, with TRBD2 matching over 10 bases. V lost 5 bases and J lost 5; bases outside the gene matches: 7. From germline, CDR1 is LNHDA and CDR2 SQIVND (reference sequence). This CDR3 region has 15 residues. The CDR3, as DNA: TGTGCCAGTAGTCGGGCTAGCGGGAGCGGAGATACGCAGTATTTT. This translates into CASSRASGSGDTQYF.

This sequence joins TRBV18 and TRBJ2-2, with 8 bases that match TRBD2. With V trimmed by 5 bases and J by 1 base, 9 bases remained unmatched. CDR3 length: 17 residues. Germline values: CDR1 KGHSH, CDR2 LQKENI. CDR3 nucleotides: TGTGCCAGCTCAGCGGAACTAGCGGCTGGGAACACCGGGGAGCTGTTTTTT. It codes for CASSAELAAGNTGELFF.

The gene calls are TRBV7-9 and TRBJ2-6, with D unclear. Trimming took off 5 bases at V and 2 bases at J, with 10 bases between the two ends. Germline CDR1 and CDR2: SEHNR and FQNEAQ (reference sequence). This CDR3 contains 15 residues. DNA for the CDR3: TGTGCCAGCAGCCCTACCTCAACTGGGGCCAACGTCCTGACTTTC. Protein sequence: CASSPTSTGANVLTF. Full variable domain (rest looked up from reference TRBV7-9 and TRBJ2-6): DTGVSQNPRHKITKRGQNVTFRCDPISEHNRLYWYRQTLGQGPEFLTYFQNEAQLEKSRLLSDRFSAERPKGSFSTLEIQRTEQGDSAMYLCASSPTSTGANVLTFGAGSRLTVL.

CDR3 bases: TGTGCCAGCAGCAAACTCCCAGGGCTTTATGGCTACACCTTC. Protein: CASSKLPGLYGYTF. V gene TRBV21-1 combines with J gene TRBJ1-2; TRBD1 was called by the table and not checked on the DNA. TRBV21-1 has pseudogene status. This CDR3 has 14 amino acids.

V is TRBV7-9 and J is TRBJ2-5, with D perhaps matching TRBD1 (6 bases). Trimming stripped 5 bases from V and 3 bases from J, with 22 bases between. CDR3 length: 17 residues. Germline V gene sequence: CDR1 SEHNR, CDR2 FQNEAQ (reference sequence). Written as DNA, the CDR3 is TGTGCCAGCAGCCACCTCAAAGGGGGTCTAGAGGAAGAGACCCAGTACTTC. This encodes CASSHLKGGLEEETQYF.

The chain has TRBV4-1 and TRBJ1-1; possibly TRBD1 for D (6 bases). Germline V gene sequence: CDR1 MGHRA, CDR2 YSYEKL. The CDR3 extends over 14 amino acids. V lost 6 bases, J lost 5 bases, and 16 bases lay in between. This CDR3 reads CASRHPATGTEAFF. The DNA for the CDR3 is TGCGCCAGCAGACACCCGGCCACAGGGACTGAAGCTTTCTTT.

V usage is TRBV18 and J usage is TRBJ2-5; D possibly corresponds to TRBD1 (6 bases). Germline-derived CDR1 and CDR2 are KGHSH and LQKENI. The CDR3 totals 14 residues. Deletions cut 5 bases from V and 2 bases from J, with 12 bases between. CDR3 amino acids: CASSSQTGQETQYF. As DNA, the CDR3 is TGTGCCAGCTCATCCCAGACAGGACAAGAGACCCAGTACTTC.

A word on this clone: The sample holds other DNA sequences that translate to the same CDR3. The CDR3, as DNA: TGTGCCAGCAGCTTAGGCGGAGGCTATGGCTACACCTTC. Residues: CASSLGGGYGYTF. V is TRBV11-2 and J is TRBJ1-2; D remains ambiguous. CDR3 length: 13 residues. Germline CDR1 reads SGHAT; CDR2 reads FQNNGV. The V end was cut by 1 base, the J end by 4 bases, with 7 bases between.

V usage is TRBV5-5 and J usage is TRBJ2-3; 9 positions match TRBD2. CDR1 SGHKS and CDR2 YYEKEE come from the germline V gene (reference sequence). The CDR3 totals 16 residues. V trimming: 0 bases; J trimming: 2 bases; junction bases outside the gene matches: 4. The CDR3 loop is CASSLVRGGATDTQYF. In nucleotides, the CDR3 is TGTGCCAGCAGCTTGGTCCGCGGGGGGGCCACAGATACGCAGTATTTT. The full variable domain, its missing parts supplied by reference TRBV5-5 and TRBJ2-3, is DAGVTQSPTHLIKTRGQQVTLRCSPISGHKSVSWYQQVLGQGPQFIFQYYEKEERGRGNFPDRFSARQFPNYSSELNVNALLLGDSALYLCASSLVRGGATDTQYFGPGTRLTVL.